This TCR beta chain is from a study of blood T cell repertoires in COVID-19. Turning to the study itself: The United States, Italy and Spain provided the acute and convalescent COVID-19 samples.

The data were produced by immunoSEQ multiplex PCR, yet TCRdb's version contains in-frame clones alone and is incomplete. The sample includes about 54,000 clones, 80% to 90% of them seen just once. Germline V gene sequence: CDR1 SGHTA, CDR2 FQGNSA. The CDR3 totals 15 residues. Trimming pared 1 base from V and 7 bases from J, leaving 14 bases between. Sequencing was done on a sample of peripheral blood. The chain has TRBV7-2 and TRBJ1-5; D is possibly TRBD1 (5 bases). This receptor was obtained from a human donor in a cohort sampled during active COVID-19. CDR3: CASSLEGSGRQPQHF. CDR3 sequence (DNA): TGTGCCAGCAGCTTAGAGGGGTCAGGGCGGCAGCCCCAGCATTTT.